The present T cell receptor beta chain was sequenced within a study of molecular identifiers for immune sequencing clone quantification. Regarding the study as a whole: In CMV-specific effectors, clones above 20 copies held over 98% of molecules; naive, under 1%.

It was with previously described methods and listed TCR primers that bulk TCR libraries were made. TCRdb fed the PCR reads into MiXCR, producing one record per CDR3 protein. The sample has a few hundred thousand distinct CDR3 sequences, 20% to 25% seen once. Concerning this clonotype: Its antigen is not known.

This CDR3 is 13 amino acids long. Trimming stripped 1 base from V and 6 bases from J, with 11 bases between. Per the germline V gene, CDR1 is SGHDT and CDR2 is YYEEEE. The specimen was naive CD8+ T cells from blood, with Jurkat cell RNA spiked in. Subset noted: FACS-sorted CD8+CD4-CCR7+CD45RA+ naive T cells. This sequence originates from a human donor in good health. Some libraries in this study had Jurkat cell RNA spiked in. This chain joins TRBV5-6 and TRBJ2-7, with D possibly TRBD2 on 7 matching bases. This CDR3 is CASSLWGGLEQYF. The CDR3 nucleotides read TGTGCCAGCAGCTTGTGGGGGGGGCTCGAGCAGTACTTC.